A selection of T cell receptor beta chains follows, all from one sample in a study of blood T cell repertoires in COVID-19. Profiled with immunoSEQ multiplex PCR; TCRdb holds only in-frame clones, not every one. The data show approximately 300,000 clones, more than 80% seen once. The material sequenced was peripheral blood. These receptor sequences come from a woman aged 25-40 years with COVID-19, enrolled during active disease. The CDR3 runs from the conserved cysteine through the conserved F or W. Only part of the rows carry a size: once, few, many, or a class if the clone is expanded.

size: -; V: TRBV6-5; J: TRBJ1-1; CDR3: CASSYYVATLNTEAFF
size: -; V: TRBV6-5; J: TRBJ1-2; CDR3: CASSPGQGFYGYTF
size: -; V: TRBV10-1; J: TRBJ2-2; CDR3: CASSPQGASGELFF
size: -; V: TRBV15; J: TRBJ2-2; CDR3: CATSGRQGDGELFF
size: -; V: TRBV5-1; J: TRBJ2-7; CDR3: CASSLGHLYEQYF
size: -; V: TRBV10-3; J: TRBJ2-2; CDR3: CAISNSGPGELFF
size: -; V: TRBV5-1; J: TRBJ2-5; CDR3: CASSEGAAGGPQETQYF
size: few; V: TRBV7-2; J: TRBJ2-5; CDR3: CASSARQGRGETQYF
size: -; V: TRBV6-6; J: TRBJ1-5; CDR3: CASSYGQGSQPQHF
size: -; V: TRBV7-2; J: TRBJ2-5; CDR3: CASSFGGRETQYF
size: -; V: TRBV28; J: TRBJ1-4; CDR3: CATLVATNEKLFF
size: -; V: TRBV25-1; J: TRBJ1-3; CDR3: CASSDRVPFGNTIYF
size: -; V: TRBV6-5; J: TRBJ2-3; CDR3: CASRSRDRGTDTQYF
size: -; V: TRBV10-3; J: TRBJ2-7; CDR3: CAISDRGRGEQYF
size: -; V: TRBV21-1; J: TRBJ2-6; CDR3: CASSKWWGLKLPGANVLTF
size: -; V: TRBV4-2; J: TRBJ2-7; CDR3: CASSQASGTIAYEQYF
size: -; V: TRBV10-2; J: TRBJ2-2; CDR3: CASRKFQAGVQTGELFF
size: -; V: TRBV28; J: TRBJ2-1; CDR3: CASSLRGGTGYNEQFF
size: -; V: TRBV28; J: TRBJ1-2; CDR3: CASSWPRGTRLNYGYTF
size: -; V: TRBV5-4; J: TRBJ1-2; CDR3: CASSLDFGQGTAYF
size: -; V: TRBV4-3; J: TRBJ2-1; CDR3: CASSQDRDYNEQFF
size: -; V: TRBV11-2; J: TRBJ2-7; CDR3: CASSRGLAGGPTVFEQYF
size: -; V: TRBV29-1; J: TRBJ1-3; CDR3: CSVTSSGNTIYF
size: -; V: TRBV5-8; J: TRBJ1-1; CDR3: CASSPGHGTEAFF
size: once; V: TRBV7-2; J: TRBJ2-7; CDR3: CASSPLYEQYF
size: -; V: TRBV25-1; J: TRBJ1-1; CDR3: CASIKTENTEAFF
size: -; V: TRBV28; J: TRBJ2-1; CDR3: CASSPTRSHNEQFF
size: -; V: TRBV5-1; J: TRBJ1-2; CDR3: CASSVGGQGRWDYGYTF
size: -; V: TRBV18; J: TRBJ1-5; CDR3: CASSLGVSGVNQPQHF
size: -; V: TRBV7-9; J: TRBJ1-2; CDR3: CASSAGDGYTF
size: -; V: TRBV28; J: TRBJ2-7; CDR3: CASSLFGGSSYEQYF
size: -; V: TRBV12-3/TRBV12-4; J: TRBJ1-5; CDR3: CASRPGGNQPQHF
size: -; V: TRBV4-1; J: TRBJ1-2; CDR3: CASSQETGVYGYTF
size: once; V: TRBV24-1; J: TRBJ2-2; CDR3: CATSDLGTDTGELFF
size: few; V: TRBV4-1; J: TRBJ2-1; CDR3: CASSQGLLGNEQFF
size: -; V: TRBV6-5; J: TRBJ2-7; CDR3: CASSPRDRGWYEQYF